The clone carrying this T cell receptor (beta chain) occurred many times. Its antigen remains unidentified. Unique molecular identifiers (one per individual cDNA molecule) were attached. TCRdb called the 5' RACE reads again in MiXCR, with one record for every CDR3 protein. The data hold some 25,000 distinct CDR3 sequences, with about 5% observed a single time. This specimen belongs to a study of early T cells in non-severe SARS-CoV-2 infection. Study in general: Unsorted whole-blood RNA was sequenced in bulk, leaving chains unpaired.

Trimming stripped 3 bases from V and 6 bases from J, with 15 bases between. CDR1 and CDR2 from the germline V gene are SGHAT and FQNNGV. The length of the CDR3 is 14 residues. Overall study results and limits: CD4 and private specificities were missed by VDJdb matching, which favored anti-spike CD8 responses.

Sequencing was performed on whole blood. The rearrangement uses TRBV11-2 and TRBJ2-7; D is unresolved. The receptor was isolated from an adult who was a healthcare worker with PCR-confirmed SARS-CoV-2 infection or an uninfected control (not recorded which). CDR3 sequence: CASSLIGPSSEQYF. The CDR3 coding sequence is TGTGCCAGCAGCTTGATTGGCCCCTCGTCCGAGCAGTACTTC.